Reported below is one T cell receptor beta chain. Germline V lookup: CDR1 MDHEN, CDR2 SYDVKM. The CDR3 runs 15 residues. V was pared by 10 bases and J by 0 bases, with 13 bases between. TCRdb's copy holds only in-frame clones and misses some; the assay was immunoSEQ multiplex PCR. Of 950,000 to 1,200,000 clones in the sample, approximately 75% were seen once. The data were taken from a study of shared clonotypes between healthy human individuals. On the study more broadly: Donors had three CD4 naive, three CD4 memory, two CD8 naive and one CD8 memory plate apiece.

This sequence joins TRBV28 and TRBJ2-6; D tentatively fits TRBD1 or TRBD2 (5 bases each). The sequencing input was memory CD4+ T cells from PBMCs. The subset denotes: CD45RA-negative fraction. The sequence derives from a young man in good health. Some clones in this sample may be carry-over from other donors' samples. The CDR3 coding sequence is TGTGCCATCAACACCGGGGCCTCTGGGGCCAACGTCCTGACTTTC. Translated: CAINTGASGANVLTF.